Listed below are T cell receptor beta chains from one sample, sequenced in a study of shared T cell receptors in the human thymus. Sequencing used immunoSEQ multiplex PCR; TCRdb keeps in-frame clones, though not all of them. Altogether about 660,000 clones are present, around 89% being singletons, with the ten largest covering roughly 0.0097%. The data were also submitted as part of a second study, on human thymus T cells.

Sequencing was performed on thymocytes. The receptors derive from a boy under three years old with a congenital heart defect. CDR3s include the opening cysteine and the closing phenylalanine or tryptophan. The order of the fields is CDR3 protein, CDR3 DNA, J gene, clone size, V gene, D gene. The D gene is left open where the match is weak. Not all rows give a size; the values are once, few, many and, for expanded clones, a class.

CDR3aa: CASRAGATMMTPYDNEQFF; CDR3nt: TGTGCCAGCAGGGCAGGGGCAACTATGATGACCCCATATGACAATGAGCAGTTCTTC; j_gene: TRBJ2-1; abundance: NA; v_gene: TRBV28; d_gene: NA
CDR3aa: CASSLDPTSVSYNEQFF; CDR3nt: TGCGCCAGCAGCTTGGACCCGACTAGCGTCTCCTACAATGAGCAGTTCTTC; j_gene: TRBJ2-1; abundance: once; v_gene: TRBV5-1; d_gene: TRBD2
CDR3aa: CASSPEREGETQYF; CDR3nt: TGTGCCAGCAGCCCTGAGCGGGAGGGAGAGACCCAGTACTTC; j_gene: TRBJ2-5; abundance: NA; v_gene: TRBV14; d_gene: TRBD2
CDR3aa: CASSHTDSPNYGYTF; CDR3nt: TGTGCCAGCAGTCACACGGACAGTCCTAACTATGGCTACACCTTC; j_gene: TRBJ1-2; abundance: NA; v_gene: TRBV27; d_gene: NA
CDR3aa: CASSLPDRGADDRTDTQYF; CDR3nt: TGTGCCAGCAGCCTCCCAGACCGGGGGGCAGATGACCGCACAGATACGCAGTATTTT; j_gene: TRBJ2-3; abundance: NA; v_gene: TRBV9; d_gene: NA
CDR3aa: CASSQDVPRGHGYTF; CDR3nt: TGTGCCAGCAGCCAAGATGTACCCAGGGGGCATGGCTACACCTTC; j_gene: TRBJ1-2; abundance: few; v_gene: TRBV14; d_gene: TRBD1
CDR3aa: CASSQGPGRPEAFF; CDR3nt: TGCGCCAGCAGCCAAGGCCCCGGGAGGCCTGAAGCTTTCTTT; j_gene: TRBJ1-1; abundance: NA; v_gene: TRBV4-3; d_gene: NA
CDR3aa: CASSEGRGTSGTSTDTQYF; CDR3nt: TGTGCCAGCAGTGAGGGACGCGGGACTAGCGGGACCAGCACAGATACGCAGTATTTT; j_gene: TRBJ2-3; abundance: NA; v_gene: TRBV2; d_gene: TRBD2
CDR3aa: CAWSVLLRREAYNEQFF; CDR3nt: TGTGCCTGGAGTGTACTCTTAAGGAGGGAAGCCTACAATGAGCAGTTCTTC; j_gene: TRBJ2-1; abundance: NA; v_gene: TRBV30; d_gene: NA
CDR3aa: CASSLPPGLATEGQFF; CDR3nt: TGTGCCAGCAGCTTACCCCCGGGACTAGCAACCGAGGGGCAGTTCTTC; j_gene: TRBJ2-1; abundance: NA; v_gene: TRBV7-6; d_gene: TRBD2
CDR3aa: CASRSGLAGPFASYNEQFF; CDR3nt: TGTGCCAGCAGATCCGGACTAGCGGGACCCTTTGCCTCCTACAATGAGCAGTTCTTC; j_gene: TRBJ2-1; abundance: NA; v_gene: TRBV27; d_gene: TRBD2
CDR3aa: CASSQDEGEQFF; CDR3nt: TGCGCCAGCAGCCAAGATGAGGGTGAGCAGTTCTTC; j_gene: TRBJ2-1; abundance: NA; v_gene: TRBV4-1; d_gene: NA
CDR3aa: CASSTPGGGTDGEAFF; CDR3nt: TGTGCCAGCAGTACGCCGGGGGGAGGGACTGATGGTGAAGCTTTCTTT; j_gene: TRBJ1-1; abundance: NA; v_gene: TRBV28; d_gene: NA
CDR3aa: CASSGTGEGNTIYF; CDR3nt: TGTGCCAGCAGTGGGACAGGGGAAGGAAACACCATATATTTT; j_gene: TRBJ1-3; abundance: NA; v_gene: TRBV2; d_gene: TRBD1
CDR3aa: CASSPPGNNYGYTF; CDR3nt: TGTGCCAGCAGCCCCCCGGGTAATAACTATGGCTACACCTTC; j_gene: TRBJ1-2; abundance: NA; v_gene: TRBV27; d_gene: NA
CDR3aa: CASSRGPDTQYF; CDR3nt: TGTGCCAGCAGCAGGGGGCCAGATACGCAGTATTTT; j_gene: TRBJ2-3; abundance: NA; v_gene: TRBV27; d_gene: TRBD1
CDR3aa: CASSGRQGLWEKLFF; CDR3nt: TGTGCCAGCAGTGGACGGCAGGGATTGTGGGAAAAACTGTTTTTT; j_gene: TRBJ1-4; abundance: NA; v_gene: TRBV25-1; d_gene: NA
CDR3aa: CASSPRLVTTSTDTQYF; CDR3nt: TGTGCCAGCAGCCCAAGATTAGTGACGACTAGCACAGATACGCAGTATTTT; j_gene: TRBJ2-3; abundance: once; v_gene: TRBV7-8; d_gene: NA
CDR3aa: CASSQLTGGGDEQYF; CDR3nt: TGCGCCAGCAGCCAATTGACAGGGGGCGGAGACGAGCAGTACTTC; j_gene: TRBJ2-7; abundance: NA; v_gene: TRBV4-1; d_gene: TRBD1
CDR3aa: CASSLDLADRHQEQFF; CDR3nt: TGTGCCAGCAGCTTAGACCTAGCGGATCGGCACCAGGAGCAGTTCTTC; j_gene: TRBJ2-1; abundance: NA; v_gene: TRBV11-3; d_gene: TRBD2
CDR3aa: CASSSLRTSGRPSYEQYF; CDR3nt: TGTGCCAGCAGTTCCCTACGGACTAGCGGGAGGCCTTCCTACGAGCAGTACTTC; j_gene: TRBJ2-7; abundance: NA; v_gene: TRBV27; d_gene: TRBD2
CDR3aa: CASSFPPRGTGNTIYF; CDR3nt: TGTGCCAGCAGCTTCCCCCCGCGGGGTACGGGAAACACCATATATTTT; j_gene: TRBJ1-3; abundance: NA; v_gene: TRBV11-2; d_gene: NA
CDR3aa: CASSARVNHSYNEQFF; CDR3nt: TGTGCCAGCAGCGCCCGGGTAAACCACTCCTACAATGAGCAGTTCTTC; j_gene: TRBJ2-1; abundance: NA; v_gene: TRBV9; d_gene: NA
CDR3aa: CSVAVLGDTDTQYF; CDR3nt: TGCAGCGTTGCCGTGCTGGGCGACACAGATACGCAGTATTTT; j_gene: TRBJ2-3; abundance: NA; v_gene: TRBV29-1; d_gene: NA
CDR3aa: CASSRRDSEGDQPQHF; CDR3nt: TGTGCCAGCAGCCGCCGAGACTCGGAAGGAGATCAGCCCCAGCATTTT; j_gene: TRBJ1-5; abundance: NA; v_gene: TRBV11-3; d_gene: NA
CDR3aa: CASSYRGFTYEQYF; CDR3nt: TGTGCCAGCAGTTACAGGGGCTTTACCTACGAGCAGTACTTC; j_gene: TRBJ2-7; abundance: NA; v_gene: TRBV25-1; d_gene: TRBD1
CDR3aa: CASSQERGRNYGYTF; CDR3nt: TGTGCCAGCAGCCAAGAGCGGGGCAGGAACTATGGCTACACCTTC; j_gene: TRBJ1-2; abundance: NA; v_gene: TRBV4-2; d_gene: NA